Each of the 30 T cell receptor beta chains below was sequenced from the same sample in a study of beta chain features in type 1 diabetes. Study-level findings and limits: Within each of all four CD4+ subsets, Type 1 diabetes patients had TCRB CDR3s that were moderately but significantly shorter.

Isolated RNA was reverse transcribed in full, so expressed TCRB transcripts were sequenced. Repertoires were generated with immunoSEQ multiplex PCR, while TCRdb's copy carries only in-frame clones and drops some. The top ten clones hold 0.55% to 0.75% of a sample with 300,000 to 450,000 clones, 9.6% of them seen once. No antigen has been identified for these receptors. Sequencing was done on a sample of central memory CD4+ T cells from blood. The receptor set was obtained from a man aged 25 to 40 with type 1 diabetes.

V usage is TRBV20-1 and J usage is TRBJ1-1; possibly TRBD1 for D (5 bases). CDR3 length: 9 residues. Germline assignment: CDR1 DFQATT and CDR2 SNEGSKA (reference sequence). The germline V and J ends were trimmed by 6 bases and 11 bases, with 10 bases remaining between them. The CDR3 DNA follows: TGCAGTGCAAGGGGAATGGCTTTCTTT. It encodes CSARGMAFF.

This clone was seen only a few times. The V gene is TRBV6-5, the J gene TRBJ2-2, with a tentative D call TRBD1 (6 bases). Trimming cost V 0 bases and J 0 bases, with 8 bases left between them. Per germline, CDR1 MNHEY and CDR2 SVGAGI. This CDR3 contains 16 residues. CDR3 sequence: CASSYSPGANTGELFF. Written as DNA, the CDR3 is TGTGCCAGCAGTTACTCGCCAGGGGCGAACACCGGGGAGCTGTTTTTT.

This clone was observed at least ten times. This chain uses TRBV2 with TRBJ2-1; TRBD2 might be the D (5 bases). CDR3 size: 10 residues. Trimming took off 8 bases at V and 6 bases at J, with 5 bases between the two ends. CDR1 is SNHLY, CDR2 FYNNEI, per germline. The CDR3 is CASGGNEQFF. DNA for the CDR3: TGTGCCAGCGGAGGCAATGAGCAGTTCTTC.

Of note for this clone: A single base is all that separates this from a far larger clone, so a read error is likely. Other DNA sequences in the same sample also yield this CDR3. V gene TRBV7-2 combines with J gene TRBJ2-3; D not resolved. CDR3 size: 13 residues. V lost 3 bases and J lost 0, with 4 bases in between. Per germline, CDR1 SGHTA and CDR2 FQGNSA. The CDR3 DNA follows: TGTGCCAGCAGCTTGGATAGCACAGATACGCAGTATTTT. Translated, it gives CASSLDSTDTQYF.

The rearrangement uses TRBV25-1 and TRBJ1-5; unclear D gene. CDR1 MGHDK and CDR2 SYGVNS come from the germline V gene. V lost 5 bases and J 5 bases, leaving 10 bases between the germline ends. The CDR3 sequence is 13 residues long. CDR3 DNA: TGTGCCAGCAGTCTAGGGATGGATCAGCCCCAGCATTTT. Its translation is CASSLGMDQPQHF.

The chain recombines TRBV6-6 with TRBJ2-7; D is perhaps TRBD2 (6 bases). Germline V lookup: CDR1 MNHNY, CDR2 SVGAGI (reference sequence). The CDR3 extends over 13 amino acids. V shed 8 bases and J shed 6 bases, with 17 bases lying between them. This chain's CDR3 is CASLRDSQSEQYF. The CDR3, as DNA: TGTGCCAGCCTACGGGACTCACAGAGCGAGCAGTACTTC.

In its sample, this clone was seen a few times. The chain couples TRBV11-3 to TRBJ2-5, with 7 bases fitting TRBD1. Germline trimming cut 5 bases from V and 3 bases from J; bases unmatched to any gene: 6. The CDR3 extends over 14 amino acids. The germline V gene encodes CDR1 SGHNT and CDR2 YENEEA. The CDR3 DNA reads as TGTGCCAGCAGCCCGGGGACAGCCAAAGAGACCCAGTACTTC. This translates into CASSPGTAKETQYF.

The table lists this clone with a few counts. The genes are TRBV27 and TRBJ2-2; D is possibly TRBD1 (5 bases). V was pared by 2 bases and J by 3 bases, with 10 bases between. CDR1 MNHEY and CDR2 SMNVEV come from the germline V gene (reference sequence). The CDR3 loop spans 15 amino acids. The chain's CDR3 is CASSLAGRDTGELFF. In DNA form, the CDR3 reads TGTGCCAGCAGTTTAGCAGGGCGAGACACCGGGGAGCTGTTTTTT.

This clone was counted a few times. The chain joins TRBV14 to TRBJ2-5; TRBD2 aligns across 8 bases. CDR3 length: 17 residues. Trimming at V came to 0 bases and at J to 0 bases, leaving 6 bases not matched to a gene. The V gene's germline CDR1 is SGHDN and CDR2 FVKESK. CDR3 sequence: CASSQERASGYQETQYF. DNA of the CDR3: TGTGCCAGCAGCCAAGAACGGGCTAGCGGGTACCAAGAGACCCAGTACTTC. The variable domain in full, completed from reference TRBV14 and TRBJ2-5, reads EAGVTQFPSHSVIEKGQTVTLRCDPISGHDNLYWYRRVMGKEIKFLLHFVKESKQDESGMPNNRFLAERTGGTYSTLKVQPAELEDSGVYFCASSQERASGYQETQYFGPGTRLLVL.

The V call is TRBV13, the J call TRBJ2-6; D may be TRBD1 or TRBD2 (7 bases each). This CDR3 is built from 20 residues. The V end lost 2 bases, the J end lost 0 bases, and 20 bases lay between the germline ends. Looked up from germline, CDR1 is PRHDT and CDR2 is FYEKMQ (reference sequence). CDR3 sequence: CASSLPYTGEGRSGANVLTF. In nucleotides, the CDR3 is TGTGCCAGCAGCTTACCCTACACAGGGGAGGGCCGCTCTGGGGCCAACGTCCTGACTTTC.

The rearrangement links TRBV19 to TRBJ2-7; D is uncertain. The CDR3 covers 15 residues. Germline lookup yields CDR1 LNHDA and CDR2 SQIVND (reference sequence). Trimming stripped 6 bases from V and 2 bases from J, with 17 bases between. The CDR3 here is CASSPDGQTPYEQYF. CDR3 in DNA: TGTGCCAGTAGCCCGGACGGGCAAACTCCCTACGAGCAGTACTTC.

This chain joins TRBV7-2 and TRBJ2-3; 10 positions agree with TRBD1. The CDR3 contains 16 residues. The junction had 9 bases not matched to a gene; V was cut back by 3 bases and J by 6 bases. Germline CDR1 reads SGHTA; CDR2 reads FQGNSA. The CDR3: CASSLESTGGRDTQYF. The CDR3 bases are TGTGCCAGCAGCTTGGAATCGACAGGGGGCAGGGATACGCAGTATTTT.

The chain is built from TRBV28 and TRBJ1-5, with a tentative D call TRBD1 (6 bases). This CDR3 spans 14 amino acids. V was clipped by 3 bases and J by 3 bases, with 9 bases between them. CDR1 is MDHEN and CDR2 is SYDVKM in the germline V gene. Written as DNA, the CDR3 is TGTGCCAGCAGTTTGGACAGTTACAATCAGCCCCAGCATTTT. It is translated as CASSLDSYNQPQHF.

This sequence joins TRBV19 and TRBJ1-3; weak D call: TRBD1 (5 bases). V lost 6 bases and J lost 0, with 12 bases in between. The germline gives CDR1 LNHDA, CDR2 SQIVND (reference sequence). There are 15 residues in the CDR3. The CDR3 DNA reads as TGTGCCAGTAGGAGGGTGGACATCTCTGGAAACACCATATATTTT. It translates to CASRRVDISGNTIYF.

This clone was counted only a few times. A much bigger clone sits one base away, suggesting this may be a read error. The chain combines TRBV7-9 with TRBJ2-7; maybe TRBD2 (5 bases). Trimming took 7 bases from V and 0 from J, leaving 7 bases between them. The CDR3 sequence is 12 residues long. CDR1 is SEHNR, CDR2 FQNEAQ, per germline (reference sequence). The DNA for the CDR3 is TGTGCCAGCAATCGGGACTCCTACGAGCAGTACTTC. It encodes CASNRDSYEQYF.

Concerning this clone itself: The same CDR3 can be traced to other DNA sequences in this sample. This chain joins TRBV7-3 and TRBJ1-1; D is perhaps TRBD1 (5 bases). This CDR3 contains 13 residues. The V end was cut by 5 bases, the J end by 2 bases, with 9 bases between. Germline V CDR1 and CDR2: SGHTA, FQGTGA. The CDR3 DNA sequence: TGTGCCAGCAGCCTTACAGGAAACACTGAAGCTTTCTTT. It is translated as CASSLTGNTEAFF.

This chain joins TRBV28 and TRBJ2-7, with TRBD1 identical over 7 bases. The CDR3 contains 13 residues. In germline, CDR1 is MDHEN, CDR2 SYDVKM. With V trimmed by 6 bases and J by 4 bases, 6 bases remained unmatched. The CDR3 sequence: CASRAGTAYEQYF. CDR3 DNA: TGTGCCAGCAGGGCCGGGACAGCTTACGAGCAGTACTTC.

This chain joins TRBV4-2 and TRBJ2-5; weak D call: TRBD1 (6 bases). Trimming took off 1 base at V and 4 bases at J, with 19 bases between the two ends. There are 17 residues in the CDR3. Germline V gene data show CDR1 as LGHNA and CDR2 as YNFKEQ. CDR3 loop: CASSQGQADRGGETQYF. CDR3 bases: TGTGCCAGCAGCCAAGGCCAAGCCGACCGAGGGGGAGAGACCCAGTACTTC.

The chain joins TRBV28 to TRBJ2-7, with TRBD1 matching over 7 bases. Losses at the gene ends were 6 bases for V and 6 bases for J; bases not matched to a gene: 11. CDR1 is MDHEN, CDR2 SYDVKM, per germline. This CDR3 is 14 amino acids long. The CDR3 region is CASSDGQVIGEQYF. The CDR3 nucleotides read TGTGCCAGCAGCGACGGACAGGTGATCGGCGAGCAGTACTTC. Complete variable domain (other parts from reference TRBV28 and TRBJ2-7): DVKVTQSSRYLVKRTGEKVFLECVQDMDHENMFWYRQDPGLGLRLIYFSYDVKMKEKGDIPEGYSVSREKKERFSLILESASTNQTSMYLCASSDGQVIGEQYFGPGTRLTVT.

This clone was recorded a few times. In DNA, the CDR3 is TGTGCCAGTTCCGGGACAGCAGCCTACGAGCAGTACTTC. It is translated as CASSGTAAYEQYF. This chain links TRBV19 with TRBJ2-7; 7 bases map to TRBD1. Germline V gene data show CDR1 as LNHDA and CDR2 as SQIVND (reference sequence). With 8 bases clipped from V and 2 bases from J, the junction kept 6 bases outside the gene matches. The CDR3 has 13 residues.

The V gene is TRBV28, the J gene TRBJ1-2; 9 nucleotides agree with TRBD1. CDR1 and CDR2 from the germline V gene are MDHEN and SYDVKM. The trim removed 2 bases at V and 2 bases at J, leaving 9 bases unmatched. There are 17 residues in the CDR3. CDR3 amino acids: CASSLRFTGQGNYGYTF. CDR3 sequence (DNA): TGTGCCAGCAGTTTACGGTTTACGGGACAGGGAAACTATGGCTACACCTTC.

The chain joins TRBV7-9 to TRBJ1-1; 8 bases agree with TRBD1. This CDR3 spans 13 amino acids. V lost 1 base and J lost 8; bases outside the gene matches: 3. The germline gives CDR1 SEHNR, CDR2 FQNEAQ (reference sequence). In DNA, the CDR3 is TGTGCCAGCAGCTTAGAACAGGGGGACGAAGCTTTCTTT. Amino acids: CASSLEQGDEAFF.

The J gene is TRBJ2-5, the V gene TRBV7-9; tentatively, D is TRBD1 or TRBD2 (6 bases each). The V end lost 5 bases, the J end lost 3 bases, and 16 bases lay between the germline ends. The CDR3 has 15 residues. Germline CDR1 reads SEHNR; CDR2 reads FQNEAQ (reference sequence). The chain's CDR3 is CASSRRRGEEETQYF. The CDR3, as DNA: TGTGCCAGCAGCCGCCGTAGGGGGGAGGAAGAGACCCAGTACTTC.

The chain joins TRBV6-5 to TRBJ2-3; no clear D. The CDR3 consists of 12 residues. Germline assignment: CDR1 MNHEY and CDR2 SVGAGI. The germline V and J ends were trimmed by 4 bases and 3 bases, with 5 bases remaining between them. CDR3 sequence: CASSFRTDTQYF. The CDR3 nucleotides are TGTGCCAGCAGTTTTAGGACAGATACGCAGTATTTT.

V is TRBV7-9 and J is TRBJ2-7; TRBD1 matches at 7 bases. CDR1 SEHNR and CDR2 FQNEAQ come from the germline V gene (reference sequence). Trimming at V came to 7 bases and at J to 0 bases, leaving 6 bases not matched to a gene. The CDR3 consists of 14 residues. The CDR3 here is CASNRQGRSYEQYF. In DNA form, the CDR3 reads TGTGCCAGCAACCGACAGGGCCGCTCCTACGAGCAGTACTTC.

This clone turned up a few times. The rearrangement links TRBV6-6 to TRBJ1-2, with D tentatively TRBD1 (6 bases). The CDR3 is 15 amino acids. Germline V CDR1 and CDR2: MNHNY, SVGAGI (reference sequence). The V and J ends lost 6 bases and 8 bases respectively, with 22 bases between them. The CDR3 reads CASSVATGSEGGYTF. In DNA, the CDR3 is TGTGCCAGCAGCGTCGCCACAGGGTCAGAAGGCGGCTACACCTTC.

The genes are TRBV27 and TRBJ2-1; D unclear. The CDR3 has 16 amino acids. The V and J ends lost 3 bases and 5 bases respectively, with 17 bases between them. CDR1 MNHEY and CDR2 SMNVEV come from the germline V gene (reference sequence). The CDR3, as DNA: TGTGCCAGCAGTTTTCTGGCATTGGTTAGGAACAATGAGCAGTTCTTC. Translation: CASSFLALVRNNEQFF.

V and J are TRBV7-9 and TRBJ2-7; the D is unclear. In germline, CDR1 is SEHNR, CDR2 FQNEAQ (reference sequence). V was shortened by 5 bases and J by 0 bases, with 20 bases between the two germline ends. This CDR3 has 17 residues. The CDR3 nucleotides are TGTGCCAGCAGCCACCGGCAGGATCCCTCTTACTCCTACGAGCAGTACTTC. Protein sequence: CASSHRQDPSYSYEQYF.

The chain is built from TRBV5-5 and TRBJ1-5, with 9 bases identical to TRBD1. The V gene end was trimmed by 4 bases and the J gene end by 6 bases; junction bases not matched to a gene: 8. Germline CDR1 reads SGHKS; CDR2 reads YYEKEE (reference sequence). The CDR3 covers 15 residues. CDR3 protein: CASSPGQGTAQPQHF. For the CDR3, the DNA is TGTGCCAGCAGCCCGGGACAGGGTACTGCTCAGCCCCAGCATTTT.

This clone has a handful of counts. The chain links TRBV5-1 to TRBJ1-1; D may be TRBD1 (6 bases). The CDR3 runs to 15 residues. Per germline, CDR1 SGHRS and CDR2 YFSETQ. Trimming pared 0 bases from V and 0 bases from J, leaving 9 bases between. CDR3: CASSLGDTMNTEAFF. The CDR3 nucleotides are TGCGCCAGCAGCTTGGGGGACACCATGAACACTGAAGCTTTCTTT. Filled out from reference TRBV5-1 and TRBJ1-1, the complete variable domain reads KAGVTQTPRYLIKTRGQQVTLSCSPISGHRSVSWYQQTPGQGLQFLFEYFSETQRNKGNFPGRFSGRQFSNSRSEMNVSTLELGDSALYLCASSLGDTMNTEAFFGQGTRLTVV.